This is a list of T cell receptor beta chains from one sample in a study of cytomegalovirus exposure and HLA in healthy donors. Assay used: immunoSEQ multiplex PCR; TCRdb lists only in-frame clones, some missing. The table includes under 400,000 clones, roughly 86% detected once. The sequencing input was PBMCs. All receptors come from a man aged 30 to 45 in good health and CMV-seronegative. The CDR3 runs from the conserved cysteine through the conserved F or W. Each record gives: D gene, J gene, V gene, clone size, CDR3 protein, CDR3 DNA. The D gene is left open where the match is weak. Expanded clones get a size class; other rows say once, few or many, or leave the size out.

NA | TRBJ1-2 | TRBV19 | NA | CASSARGYGDYGYTF | TGTGCCAGTAGTGCCCGGGGTTATGGGGACTATGGCTACACCTTC
NA | TRBJ2-1 | TRBV7-2 | NA | CASTFAGLGNEQFF | TGTGCCAGCACCTTTGCAGGGTTAGGGAATGAGCAGTTCTTC
TRBD1 | TRBJ2-7 | TRBV6-1 | NA | CASSENPTGSYEQYF | TGTGCCAGCAGTGAGAACCCGACAGGGAGCTACGAGCAGTACTTC
NA | TRBJ2-7 | TRBV5-6 | NA | CASSLEGDPYYEQYF | TGTGCCAGCAGCTTGGAGGGGGACCCGTACTACGAGCAGTACTTC
TRBD1 | TRBJ2-5 | TRBV7-9 | NA | CASSLMGTGVETQYF | TGTGCCAGCAGCTTAATGGGGACAGGGGTAGAGACCCAGTACTTC
NA | TRBJ1-1 | TRBV20-1 | NA | CSARPDSEAFF | TGCAGTGCTAGACCCGACAGTGAAGCTTTCTTT
TRBD2 | TRBJ2-7 | TRBV11-2 | NA | CASSGKTSGGADEQYF | TGTGCCAGCAGCGGAAAGACTAGCGGGGGGGCTGACGAGCAGTACTTC
NA | TRBJ1-1 | TRBV9 | once | CASSVVQVWDTEAFF | TGTGCCAGCAGCGTAGTTCAGGTCTGGGACACTGAAGCTTTCTTT
NA | TRBJ2-3 | TRBV5-1 | NA | CASSEGLGTDTQYF | TGCGCCAGCAGCGAGGGACTTGGCACAGATACGCAGTATTTT
NA | TRBJ2-2 | TRBV29-1 | NA | CSVAGYSYTGELFF | TGCAGCGTTGCAGGGTACTCTTATACCGGGGAGCTGTTTTTT
TRBD2 | TRBJ2-3 | TRBV9 | NA | CASSIGLARTTDTQYF | TGTGCCAGCAGCATCGGACTAGCCAGGACCACAGATACGCAGTATTTT
TRBD1 | TRBJ1-1 | TRBV18 | NA | CASSQTGANTEAFF | TGTGCCAGCTCACAGACAGGGGCGAACACTGAAGCTTTCTTT
TRBD1 | TRBJ1-5 | TRBV30 | NA | CAWSWGQLSNQPQHF | TGTGCCTGGAGTTGGGGACAGTTGAGCAATCAGCCCCAGCATTTT
TRBD1 | TRBJ1-5 | TRBV9 | NA | CASSVDRGPWPQHF | TGTGCCAGCAGCGTTGATAGGGGGCCATGGCCCCAGCATTTT
TRBD1 | TRBJ2-7 | TRBV6-1 | NA | CASAEGQDYSYEQYF | TGTGCCAGCGCCGAGGGACAGGACTACTCCTACGAGCAGTACTTC
TRBD1 | TRBJ2-2 | TRBV6-5 | NA | CASSFHRTGGTGELFF | TGTGCCAGCAGTTTCCACCGAACAGGGGGAACCGGGGAGCTGTTTTTT
NA | TRBJ2-7 | TRBV4-1 | NA | CASSQGGQGRDEQYF | TGCGCCAGCAGCCAAGGAGGGCAGGGGAGAGACGAGCAGTACTTC
TRBD2 | TRBJ2-1 | TRBV11-2 | NA | CASSLPSGGLDNEQFF | TGTGCCAGCAGCTTACCTAGCGGGGGGTTAGACAATGAGCAGTTCTTC